The T cell receptor beta chain described here comes from a study of monozygotic twins with inflammatory bowel disease. General observations from the study: Limited power may explain why concordant and discordant twins showed no difference in repertoire similarity. The authors found no support for a single strong IBD-associated signal or clonotype.

Worth noting for this clonotype: Its cognate antigen is unknown.

This CDR3 region has 14 residues. TCRdb reprocessed the 5' RACE reads and reports one entry per CDR3 protein, with no DNA. The table lists over 200,000 distinct CDR3 sequences. This receptor was identified in a human donor with ulcerative colitis or Crohn's disease, or a healthy co-twin of an affected twin (not recorded which). This rearrangement joins TRBV12-3 or TRBV12-4 to TRBJ2-7; there is no DNA to check the TCRdb D call of TRBD2. The sequencing input was blood. The CDR3 sequence: CASSSGGGAYEQYF.